This TCR beta chain was retrieved from a study of regulatory T cells in long-lasting Graves disease. Arm-PCR of CDR3 regions with iRepertoire HTBI primers generated TCR beta libraries. From the multiplex PCR reads, TCRdb called clonotypes with MiXCR, one entry per CDR3 protein. The sample has some 430,000 distinct CDR3 sequences; 20% to 25% are singletons. At least ten counts were recorded for this clonotype. Its antigen remains unidentified. Germline loops: CDR1 MDHEN, CDR2 SYDVKM. There are 13 residues in the CDR3. V was trimmed by 8 bases and J by 7 bases, leaving 15 bases between them. Study outcomes and limitations: New patients shared 966 public clonotypes, and persistent patients shared more, with around 2,600.

Time point noted: persistent/refractory GD, antithyroid drugs over 5 years with positive TRAb. PBMC RNA served as the TCR library source. This chain links TRBV28 with TRBJ1-5, with D tentatively TRBD1 (6 bases). This material consisted of peripheral blood mononuclear cells (PBMCs), taken when the disease was refractory, from a patient treated with antithyroid drugs. The TCR comes from a female donor with Graves disease. CDR3 coding DNA: TGTGCCAGCCGGGACACCCTAGTCCAGCCCCAGCATTTT. This codes for CASRDTLVQPQHF.